This T cell receptor (beta chain) was sequenced during a study of T cell repertoires in cytomegalovirus infection. Study-wide background: Public TCR beta signatures indicated both CMV infection and matching HLA type. General observations from the study: The ex vivo response was dominated by HLA-C-restricted CMV-specific TCR beta clonotypes.

TCRdb independently ran MiXCR on the reads; one entry per CDR3 protein. The sample includes about 190,000 distinct CDR3 sequences, 28% of them seen just once. Regarding this clonotype: What it binds is not known.

The length of the CDR3 is 13 residues. Trimming removed 4 bases from V and 3 bases from J, with 7 bases in between. The germline gives CDR1 SNHLY, CDR2 FYNNEI. This rearrangement joins TRBV2 to TRBJ2-1; possible D gene TRBD2, 5 bases. This TCR was sampled from a human donor in good health (CMV status not recorded). Some clones in this sample may be carry-over from other donors' samples. Sample: PBMCs. The CDR3 DNA reads as TGTGCCAGCAGTGGGGAGTTCTACAATGAGCAGTTCTTC. This encodes CASSGEFYNEQFF.